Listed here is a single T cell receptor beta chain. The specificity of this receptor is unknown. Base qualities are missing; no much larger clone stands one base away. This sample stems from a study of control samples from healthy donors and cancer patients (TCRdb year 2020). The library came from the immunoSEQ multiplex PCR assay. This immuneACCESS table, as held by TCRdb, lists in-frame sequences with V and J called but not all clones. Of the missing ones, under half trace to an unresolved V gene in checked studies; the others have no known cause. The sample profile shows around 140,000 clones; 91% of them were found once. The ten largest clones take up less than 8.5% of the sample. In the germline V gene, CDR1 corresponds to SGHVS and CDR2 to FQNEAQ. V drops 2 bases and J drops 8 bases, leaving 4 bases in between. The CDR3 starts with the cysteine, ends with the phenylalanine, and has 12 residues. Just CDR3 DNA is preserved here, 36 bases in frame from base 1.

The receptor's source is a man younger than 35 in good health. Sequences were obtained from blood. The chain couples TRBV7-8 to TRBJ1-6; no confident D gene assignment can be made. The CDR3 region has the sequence CASSLRDSPLHF. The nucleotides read TGTGCCAGCAGCTTACGAGATTCACCCCTCCACTTT.